This TCR beta chain is from a study of T-cell memory formation after mild COVID-19. Trimming took 3 bases from V and 4 from J; bases not matched to a gene: 12. The V gene's germline CDR1 is DFQATT and CDR2 SNEGSKA (reference sequence). The CDR3 is 17 residues long. Study-level findings and limits: Confirmation of SARS-CoV-2 specificity was lacking for second-wave clones peaking day 37.

For this clonotype: Its antigen remains unidentified.

TCRdb processed the 5' RACE reads anew with MiXCR; each CDR3 protein has one entry. The sample lists under 250,000 distinct CDR3 sequences, roughly 14% occurring once. The rearrangement links TRBV20-1 to TRBJ2-1; 10 positions match TRBD2. Material for sequencing was PBMCs or a T cell subset sorted from them (not recorded which). This clonotype was sampled from an adult woman who had mild COVID-19 (a few samples of this study predate the infection). Cell type and time point are not known. In nucleotides, the CDR3 is TGCAGTGCTAGGACCGCCTTAGCGGGGGGTTTTTACAATGAGCAGTTCTTC. It encodes CSARTALAGGFYNEQFF.